This TCR beta chain derives from a study of identical twins. TCRdb passed the 5' RACE reads through MiXCR, listing each CDR3 protein once. The profile shows roughly 540,000 distinct CDR3 sequences, around 20% of them singletons. This clonotype occurred a few times. Its matching antigen is unknown. Study observations and caveats: Beta out-of-frame sequences showed weaker excess twin sharing. Insertions ran lower in abundant cord blood beta clonotypes, though not in memory repertoires.

Looked up from germline, CDR1 is SGHNT and CDR2 is YENEEA. The CDR3 consists of 15 residues. Trimming left V 2 bases short and J 5 bases short, with 16 bases between. These data were also reused for a study on T cells expressing NK-cell markers. That investigation notes: Cells sorted as CD3+CD56+NKG2C+, CD3+CD56+NKG2C- and CD3+CD56-NKG2C+ T cells supplied the TCR beta repertoires. Out of eight donors sequenced, seven tested HCMV-seropositive and the remaining one seronegative.

The chain combines TRBV11-3 with TRBJ2-7; D possibly uses TRBD1 or TRBD2 (6 bases each). Sequencing was performed on CD4+ T cells sorted from blood. The TCR sequence derives from a woman aged 18-29 years in good health. In nucleotides, the CDR3 is TGTGCCAGCAGCTTACGGGGGCAGGGCCTCCACGAGCAGTACTTC. Protein sequence: CASSLRGQGLHEQYF.